Sequencing of this TCR beta chain was carried out in a study of blood T cell repertoires in COVID-19. Germline CDR1 reads SGHTA; CDR2 reads FQGNSA. The CDR3 extends over 17 amino acids. Trimming cost V 2 bases and J 7 bases; bases outside gene matches: 12. In the source study's methods: Reference gene primer amplification in the assay estimated nucleated cell counts. Sequencing used immunoSEQ multiplex PCR; TCRdb keeps in-frame clones, though not all of them. Clone size and V and J calls were adopted from that table, with D and trimming inferred from the DNA. The sample yields more than 110,000 clones, about nine tenths seen once.

This receptor was obtained from a man aged 45-65 years with active or convalescent COVID-19. This chain links TRBV7-2 with TRBJ2-7; 12 positions agree with TRBD2. The source material was peripheral blood. CDR3 sequence: CASSLNPRLAGVKEQYF. DNA for the CDR3: TGTGCCAGCAGCTTAAACCCCAGACTAGCGGGAGTTAAAGAGCAGTACTTC.